One and the same sample provided the 19 T cell receptor beta chains below, sequenced in a study of radiation and T cells in renal cell carcinoma. Assay: immunoSEQ multiplex PCR; the TCRdb copy retains only in-frame clones and omits some. The sample gives 70,000 or so clones, over 80% of which show up once; around 5.5% is in the top ten. Regarding time point: blood 2 weeks post-SBRT. The treatment is: 15 Gy SBRT to primary tumor, nephrectomy 4 weeks later. The sample here was blood, taken from a patient whose treatment included radiotherapy and nephrectomy. All receptors derive from a man in his sixties with renal cell carcinoma.

The chain is built from TRBV5-6 and TRBJ1-2; tentatively, D is TRBD1 (6 bases). CDR3 length: 15 residues. V was shortened by 2 bases and J by 7 bases, with 18 bases between the two germline ends. In germline, CDR1 is SGHDT, CDR2 YYEEEE. CDR3 loop: CASSFLLLQGPGYTF. CDR3 nucleotide sequence: TGTGCCAGCAGCTTCCTCCTCCTTCAGGGGCCTGGCTACACCTTC.

The table lists this clone with a count of one. The V gene is TRBV7-2, the J gene TRBJ2-7, with a weak D call TRBD2 (6 bases). The CDR3 length is 14 residues. Trimming stripped 4 bases from V and 5 bases from J, with 15 bases between. CDR1 is SGHTA and CDR2 is FQGNSA in the germline V gene. Written as DNA, the CDR3 is TGTGCCAGCAGCTCCGAAGCGGGTGGCGACGAGCAGTACTTC. It codes for CASSSEAGGDEQYF.

The V and J genes are TRBV6-5 and TRBJ2-7; the match to TRBD1 covers 7 bases. CDR1 is MNHEY and CDR2 is SVGAGI in the germline V gene. V was pared by 3 bases and J by 2 bases, with 10 bases of the junction left unmatched. The CDR3 is made up of 16 amino acids. The CDR3 region is CASSYSPVTGAYEQYF. The CDR3 nucleotides are TGTGCCAGCAGTTATTCCCCTGTAACAGGGGCCTACGAGCAGTACTTC.

This clone was picked up many times. The chain couples TRBV5-6 to TRBJ1-5; D gene ambiguous. CDR1 is SGHDT, CDR2 YYEEEE, per germline. The CDR3 is 11 residues long. Trimming took off 1 base at V and 5 bases at J, with 1 base between the two ends. The CDR3 spells CASSLYQPQHF. CDR3 in DNA: TGTGCCAGCAGCTTGTATCAGCCCCAGCATTTT.

V is TRBV28 and J is TRBJ2-7; the D gene is possibly TRBD2 (5 bases). Germline V lookup: CDR1 MDHEN, CDR2 SYDVKM. This CDR3 comprises 14 residues. V shed 4 bases and J shed 2 bases, with 12 bases lying between them. The CDR3 DNA follows: TGTGCCAGCAGTTCCCTAGCAAGCACCTACGAGCAGTACTTC. This gives the protein CASSSLASTYEQYF.

This clone was counted only a few times. This CDR3 reads CASSRAWDGYTGELFF. CDR3 in DNA: TGTGCCAGTAGTAGGGCTTGGGACGGTTACACCGGGGAGCTGTTTTTT. V usage is TRBV19 and J usage is TRBJ2-2; D is possibly TRBD1 or TRBD2 (5 bases each). This CDR3 is built from 16 residues. Looked up from germline, CDR1 is LNHDA and CDR2 is SQIVND (reference sequence). V lost 4 bases to trimming and J lost 3 bases, with 15 bases between them.

V usage is TRBV11-2 and J usage is TRBJ2-7; no clear D. The germline CDR1 and CDR2 sequences are SGHAT and FQNNGV. This CDR3 comprises 12 residues. Trimming took off 3 bases at V and 4 bases at J, with 7 bases between the two ends. DNA for the CDR3: TGTGCCAGCAGCTTGAGTGGATACGAGCAGTACTTC. Translated: CASSLSGYEQYF.

The chain uses TRBV10-3 and TRBJ1-2; a possible D gene is TRBD1 (6 bases). Germline CDR1 is ENHRY and CDR2 is SYGVKD. CDR3 length: 14 residues. V shed 6 bases and J shed 0 bases, with 11 bases lying between them. The CDR3 region is CAIRAQGPNYGYTF. CDR3 nucleotide sequence: TGTGCCATCAGGGCTCAGGGGCCTAACTATGGCTACACCTTC.

This clone was counted a few times. This chain links TRBV15 with TRBJ2-1, with TRBD2 matching 8 bases. Looked up from germline, CDR1 is LNHNV and CDR2 is YYDKDF (reference sequence). The CDR3 is 16 residues long. After removal of 6 bases from V and 2 bases from J, the junction contained 9 bases not matched to a gene. The CDR3 reads CATRPPLAEAYNEQFF. The CDR3 DNA reads as TGTGCCACCAGACCCCCACTAGCGGAAGCCTACAATGAGCAGTTCTTC.

This chain links TRBV9 with TRBJ1-1; perhaps TRBD1 as D (5 bases). The germline V gene has CDR1 SGDLS and CDR2 YYNGEE. The germline V and J ends were trimmed by 3 bases and 2 bases, with 11 bases remaining between them. This CDR3 spans 14 amino acids. The CDR3 loop is CASSDAGPNTEAFF. CDR3 bases: TGTGCCAGCAGCGATGCAGGGCCTAACACTGAAGCTTTCTTT.

The gene calls are TRBV4-3 and TRBJ2-3, with no clear D. Germline loops: CDR1 LGHNA, CDR2 YSLEER. The CDR3 is 14 amino acids. Trimming left V 1 base short and J 0 bases short, with 5 bases between. The CDR3 DNA reads as TGCGCCAGCAGCCAAGCCTTAAGCACAGATACGCAGTATTTT. Its translation: CASSQALSTDTQYF.

The rearrangement uses TRBV27 and TRBJ2-7; D call uncertain. V shed 5 bases and J shed 3 bases, with 14 bases lying between them. CDR3 length equals 14 residues. Germline CDR1 and CDR2: MNHEY and SMNVEV (reference sequence). For the CDR3, the DNA is TGTGCCAGCAGTCTAAAGGGTACCCTCTACGAGCAGTACTTC. Its protein product is CASSLKGTLYEQYF.

This chain joins TRBV4-1 and TRBJ2-1, with D unclear. V lost 1 base and J 5 bases, leaving 15 bases between the germline ends. CDR3 length equals 16 residues. Germline V gene lookup returns CDR1 MGHRA and CDR2 YSYEKL. The CDR3 protein is CASSQGLLQVDNEQFF. For the CDR3, the DNA is TGCGCCAGCAGCCAAGGGCTTCTCCAGGTTGACAATGAGCAGTTCTTC.

The chain employs TRBV6-4 and TRBJ2-1; 8 nucleotides line up with TRBD1. Trimming took 6 bases from V and 4 from J; bases not matched to a gene: 11. CDR3 length: 16 residues. Germline CDR1 MRHNA, CDR2 SNTAGT. The CDR3 is CASRRQGNLIYNEQFF. CDR3 DNA sequence: TGTGCCAGCAGGCGACAGGGGAACCTAATATACAATGAGCAGTTCTTC.

With regard to this clone: Compared with germline, one end of the junction differs, possibly owing to a read error. The V call is TRBV18, the J call TRBJ2-1; 9 bases align to TRBD1. CDR3 length: 15 amino acids. The V gene's germline CDR1 is KGHSH and CDR2 LQKENI. The CDR3 spells CASSRRGQGYDEQFF. The CDR3, as DNA: TGTGCCAGCTCACGACGGGGACAGGGCTACGATGAGCAGTTCTTC.

The V call is TRBV19, the J call TRBJ1-1, with D hard to call. V gave up 10 bases and J gave up 4 bases, with 13 bases separating them. The CDR3 sequence is 12 residues long. Germline CDR1 and CDR2: LNHDA and SQIVND (reference sequence). In DNA, the CDR3 is TGTGCCATTCGTACGGTAGGCACTGAAGCTTTCTTT. It specifies CAIRTVGTEAFF.

This chain uses TRBV7-9 with TRBJ2-7, with TRBD1 as a possible D gene (6 bases). From germline, CDR1 is SEHNR and CDR2 FQNEAQ (reference sequence). Trimming shortened V by 5 bases and J by 3 bases, and 11 bases separated the two germline ends. The CDR3 is 13 residues long. This CDR3 is CASSQGHDYEQYF. The CDR3 nucleotides read TGTGCCAGCAGCCAGGGACACGACTACGAGCAGTACTTC. The full variable domain, in which reference TRBV7-9 and TRBJ2-7 provide the parts outside the CDR3, is DTGVSQNPRHKITKRGQNVTFRCDPISEHNRLYWYRQTLGQGPEFLTYFQNEAQLEKSRLLSDRFSAERPKGSFSTLEIQRTEQGDSAMYLCASSQGHDYEQYFGPGTRLTVT.

About this clone itself: The sample carries other DNA sequences with the same CDR3. The chain uses TRBV5-4 and TRBJ2-5; no reliable D call. V was shortened by 0 bases and J by 5 bases, with 11 bases between the two germline ends. This CDR3 region has 14 residues. The germline CDR1 and CDR2 sequences are SGHNT and YYREEE (reference sequence). The CDR3 sequence is CASSLAGVGETQYF. The CDR3 DNA sequence: TGTGCCAGCAGCTTGGCAGGAGTCGGTGAGACCCAGTACTTC.

The CDR3 region has the DNA TGTGCCATCACCCTTACATGGACAGGATCCACTAACTATGGCTACACCTTC. Protein sequence: CAITLTWTGSTNYGYTF. This rearrangement joins TRBV10-3 to TRBJ1-2; 7 positions agree with TRBD1. CDR3 size: 17 residues. Germline V CDR1 and CDR2: ENHRY, SYGVKD. Trimming took 7 bases from V and 0 from J; bases not matched to a gene: 14.